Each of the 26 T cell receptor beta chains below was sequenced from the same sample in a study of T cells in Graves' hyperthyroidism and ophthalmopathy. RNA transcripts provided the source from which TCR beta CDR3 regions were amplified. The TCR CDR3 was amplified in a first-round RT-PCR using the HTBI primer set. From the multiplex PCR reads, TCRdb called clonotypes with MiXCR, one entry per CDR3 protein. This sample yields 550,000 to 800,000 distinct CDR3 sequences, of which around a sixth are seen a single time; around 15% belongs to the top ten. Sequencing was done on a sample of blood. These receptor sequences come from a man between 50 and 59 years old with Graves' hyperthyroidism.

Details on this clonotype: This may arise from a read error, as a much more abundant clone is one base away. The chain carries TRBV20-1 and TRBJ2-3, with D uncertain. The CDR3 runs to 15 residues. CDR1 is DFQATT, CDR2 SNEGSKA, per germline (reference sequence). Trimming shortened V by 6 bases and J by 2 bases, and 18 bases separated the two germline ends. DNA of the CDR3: TGCAGTGCAGCGACACCTTTTGGTAACACAGATACGCAGTATTTT. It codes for CSAATPFGNTDTQYF.

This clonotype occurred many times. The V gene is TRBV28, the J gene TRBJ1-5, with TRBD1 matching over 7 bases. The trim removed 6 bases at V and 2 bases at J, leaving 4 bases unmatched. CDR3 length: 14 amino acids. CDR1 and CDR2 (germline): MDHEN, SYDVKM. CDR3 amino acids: CASRDTGGNQPQHF. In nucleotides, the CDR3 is TGTGCCAGCAGGGATACAGGGGGCAATCAGCCCCAGCATTTT.

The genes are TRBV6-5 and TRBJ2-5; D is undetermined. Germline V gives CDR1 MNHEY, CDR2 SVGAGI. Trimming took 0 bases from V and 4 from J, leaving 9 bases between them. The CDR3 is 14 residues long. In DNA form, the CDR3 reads TGTGCCAGCAGTTACTCTGGTTCTCCAGAGACCCAGTACTTC. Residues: CASSYSGSPETQYF.

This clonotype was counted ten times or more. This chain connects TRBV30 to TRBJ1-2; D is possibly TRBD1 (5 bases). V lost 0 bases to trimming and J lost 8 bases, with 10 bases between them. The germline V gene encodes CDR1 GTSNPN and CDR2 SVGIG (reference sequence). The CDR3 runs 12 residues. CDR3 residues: CAWSVGLRGYTF. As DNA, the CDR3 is TGTGCCTGGAGTGTGGGACTCCGGGGCTACACCTTC.

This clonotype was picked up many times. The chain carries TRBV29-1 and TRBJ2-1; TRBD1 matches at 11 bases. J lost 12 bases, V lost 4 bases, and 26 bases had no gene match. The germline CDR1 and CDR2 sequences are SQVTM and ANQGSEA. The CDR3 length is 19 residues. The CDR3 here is CSVVGQGARGPRSNSRQFF. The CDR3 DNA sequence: TGCAGCGTTGTCGGACAGGGGGCGCGGGGACCGCGGTCTAATTCGAGGCAGTTCTTC.

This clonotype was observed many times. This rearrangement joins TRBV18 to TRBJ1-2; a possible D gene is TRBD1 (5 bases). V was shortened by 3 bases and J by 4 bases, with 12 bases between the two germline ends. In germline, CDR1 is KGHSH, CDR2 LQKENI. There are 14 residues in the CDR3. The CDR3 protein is CASSPGALSYGYTF. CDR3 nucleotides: TGTGCCAGCTCACCCGGGGCCCTCTCCTATGGCTACACCTTC.

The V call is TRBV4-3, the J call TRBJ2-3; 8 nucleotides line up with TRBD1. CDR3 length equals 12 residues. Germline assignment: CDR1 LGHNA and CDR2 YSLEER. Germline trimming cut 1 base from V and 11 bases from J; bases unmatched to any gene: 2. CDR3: CASSQGQGQQYF. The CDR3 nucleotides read TGCGCCAGCAGCCAAGGACAGGGGCAGCAGTATTTT.

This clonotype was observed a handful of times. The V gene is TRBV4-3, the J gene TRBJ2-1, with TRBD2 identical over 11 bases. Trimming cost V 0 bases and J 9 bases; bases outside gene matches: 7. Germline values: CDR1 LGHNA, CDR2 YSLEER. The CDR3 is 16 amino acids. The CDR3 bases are TGCGCCAGCAGCCAAGATTCGGTAGCGGGAGGGAGTGAGCAGTTCTTC. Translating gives CASSQDSVAGGSEQFF.

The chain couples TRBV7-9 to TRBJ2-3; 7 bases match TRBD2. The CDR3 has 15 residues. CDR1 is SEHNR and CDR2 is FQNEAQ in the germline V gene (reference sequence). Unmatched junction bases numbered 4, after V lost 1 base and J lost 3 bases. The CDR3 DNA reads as TGTGCCAGCAGCTTAGGCGGGAGTGTAACAGATACGCAGTATTTT. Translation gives CASSLGGSVTDTQYF.

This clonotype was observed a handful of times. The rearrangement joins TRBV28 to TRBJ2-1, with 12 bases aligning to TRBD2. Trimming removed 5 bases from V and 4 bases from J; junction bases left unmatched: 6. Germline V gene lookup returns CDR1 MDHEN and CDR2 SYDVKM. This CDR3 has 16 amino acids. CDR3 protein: CASSRPGLAGYNEQFF. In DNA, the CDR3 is TGTGCCAGCAGTAGACCGGGACTAGCGGGTTACAATGAGCAGTTCTTC.

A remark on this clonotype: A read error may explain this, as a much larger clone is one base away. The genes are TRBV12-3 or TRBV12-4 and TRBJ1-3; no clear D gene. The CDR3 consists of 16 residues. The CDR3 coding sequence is TGTGCCAGCAGCCCCCAGACACTTGTCTCTGGAAACGCCATATATTTT. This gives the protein CASSPQTLVSGNAIYF.

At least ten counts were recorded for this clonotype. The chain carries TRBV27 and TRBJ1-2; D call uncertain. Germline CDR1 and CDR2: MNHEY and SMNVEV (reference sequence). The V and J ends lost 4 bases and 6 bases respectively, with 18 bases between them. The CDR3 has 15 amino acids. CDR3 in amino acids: CASSSPPVWANGYTF. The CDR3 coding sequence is TGTGCCAGCAGTTCCCCCCCTGTTTGGGCAAATGGCTACACCTTC.

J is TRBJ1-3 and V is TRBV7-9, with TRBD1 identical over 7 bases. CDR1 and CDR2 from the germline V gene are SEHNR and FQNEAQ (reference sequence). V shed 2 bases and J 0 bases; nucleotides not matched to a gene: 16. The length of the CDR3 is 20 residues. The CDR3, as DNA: TGTGCCAGCAGCTTAATAGGGGGCGACAGCAATTCTTACTCTGGAAACACCATATATTTT. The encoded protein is CASSLIGGDSNSYSGNTIYF.

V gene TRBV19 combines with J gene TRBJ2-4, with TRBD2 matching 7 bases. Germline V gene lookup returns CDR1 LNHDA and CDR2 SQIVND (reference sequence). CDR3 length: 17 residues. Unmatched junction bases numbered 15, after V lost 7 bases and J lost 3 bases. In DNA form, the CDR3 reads TGTGCCAGTACCCCGGGACGAACGCCGGGGGGCAAAAACATTCAGTACTTC. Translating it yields CASTPGRTPGGKNIQYF.

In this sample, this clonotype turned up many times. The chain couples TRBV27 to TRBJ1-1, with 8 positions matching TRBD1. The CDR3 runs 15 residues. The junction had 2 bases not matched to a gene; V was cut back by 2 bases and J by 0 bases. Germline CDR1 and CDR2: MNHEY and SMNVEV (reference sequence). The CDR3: CASSLETGVNTEAFF. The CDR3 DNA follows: TGTGCCAGCAGTTTAGAGACAGGGGTGAACACTGAAGCTTTCTTT.

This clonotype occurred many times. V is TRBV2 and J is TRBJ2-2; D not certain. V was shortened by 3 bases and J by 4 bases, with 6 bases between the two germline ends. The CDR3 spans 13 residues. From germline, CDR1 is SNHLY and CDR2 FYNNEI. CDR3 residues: CASSERITGELFF. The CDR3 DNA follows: TGTGCCAGCAGTGAGCGGATCACCGGGGAGCTGTTTTTT.

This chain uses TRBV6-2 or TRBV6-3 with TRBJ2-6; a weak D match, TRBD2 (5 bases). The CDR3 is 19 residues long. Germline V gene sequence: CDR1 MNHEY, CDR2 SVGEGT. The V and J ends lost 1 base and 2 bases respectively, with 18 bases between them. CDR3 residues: CASSYLTYTPGTGANVLTF. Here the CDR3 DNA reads TGTGCCAGCAGTTACTTGACTTATACCCCGGGGACTGGGGCCAACGTCCTGACTTTC.

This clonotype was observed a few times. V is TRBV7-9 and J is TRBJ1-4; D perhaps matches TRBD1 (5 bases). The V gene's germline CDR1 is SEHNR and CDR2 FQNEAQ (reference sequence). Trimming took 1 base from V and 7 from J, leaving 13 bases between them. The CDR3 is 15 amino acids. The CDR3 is CASSLVRSGTEKLFF. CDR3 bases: TGTGCCAGCAGCTTAGTGAGGTCAGGGACTGAAAAACTGTTTTTT.

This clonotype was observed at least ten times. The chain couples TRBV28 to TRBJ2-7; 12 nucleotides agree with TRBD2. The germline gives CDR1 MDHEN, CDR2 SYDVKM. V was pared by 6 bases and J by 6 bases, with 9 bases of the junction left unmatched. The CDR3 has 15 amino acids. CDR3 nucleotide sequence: TGTGCCAGCAGCTTAGGACTAGCGGGAAACGGCGAGCAGTACTTC. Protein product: CASSLGLAGNGEQYF.

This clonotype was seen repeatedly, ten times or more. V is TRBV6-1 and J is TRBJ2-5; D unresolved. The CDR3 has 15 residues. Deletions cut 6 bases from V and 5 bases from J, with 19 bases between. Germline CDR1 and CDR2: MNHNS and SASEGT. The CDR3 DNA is TGTGCCAGCAGCCCCAACGGCGGCGTCCGGGAGACCCAGTACTTC. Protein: CASSPNGGVRETQYF.

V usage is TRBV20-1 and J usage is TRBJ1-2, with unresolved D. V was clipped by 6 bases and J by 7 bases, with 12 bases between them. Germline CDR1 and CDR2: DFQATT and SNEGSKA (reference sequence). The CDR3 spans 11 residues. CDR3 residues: CSAQQGLGYTF. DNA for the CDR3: TGCAGTGCGCAACAAGGGCTTGGCTACACCTTC.

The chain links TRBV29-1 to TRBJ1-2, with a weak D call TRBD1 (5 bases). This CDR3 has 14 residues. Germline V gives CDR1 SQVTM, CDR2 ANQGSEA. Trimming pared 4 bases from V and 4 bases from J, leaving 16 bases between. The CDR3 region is CSVGGPGAAYGYTF. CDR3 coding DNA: TGCAGCGTTGGAGGGCCCGGGGCGGCCTATGGCTACACCTTC.

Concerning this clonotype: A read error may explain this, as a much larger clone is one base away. The CDR3 DNA is TGTGCCAGCAGCATGGGACAGATGAACACCGGGGAGCTGTTTTTT. Encoded protein: CASSMGQMNTGELFF. The rearrangement joins TRBV6-1 to TRBJ2-2; 7 bases fit TRBD1. Trimming removed 6 bases from V and 1 base from J; junction bases left unmatched: 5. Per germline, CDR1 MNHNS and CDR2 SASEGT. The CDR3 consists of 15 residues.

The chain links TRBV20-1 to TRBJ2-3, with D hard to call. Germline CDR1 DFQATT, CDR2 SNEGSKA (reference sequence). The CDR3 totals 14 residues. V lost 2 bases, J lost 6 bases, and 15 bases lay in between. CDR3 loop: CSARLTLVGDTQYF. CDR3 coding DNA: TGCAGTGCTAGATTAACCCTAGTTGGTGATACGCAGTATTTT.

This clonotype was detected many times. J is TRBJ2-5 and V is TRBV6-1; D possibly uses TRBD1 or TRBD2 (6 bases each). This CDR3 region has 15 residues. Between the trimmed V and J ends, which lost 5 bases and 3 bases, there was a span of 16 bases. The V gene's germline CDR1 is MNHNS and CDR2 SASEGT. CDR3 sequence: CASSYLGGQEETQYF. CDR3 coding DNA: TGTGCCAGCAGTTACTTGGGGGGACAAGAAGAGACCCAGTACTTC.

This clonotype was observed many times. The chain's CDR3 is CASSVGPAEKLFF. In nucleotides, the CDR3 is TGTGCCAGCAGCGTAGGTCCGGCGGAAAAACTGTTTTTT. The chain links TRBV9 to TRBJ1-4; D gene ambiguous. The CDR3 runs 13 residues. The V gene's germline CDR1 is SGDLS and CDR2 YYNGEE. The V and J ends lost 0 bases and 8 bases respectively, with 8 bases between them.